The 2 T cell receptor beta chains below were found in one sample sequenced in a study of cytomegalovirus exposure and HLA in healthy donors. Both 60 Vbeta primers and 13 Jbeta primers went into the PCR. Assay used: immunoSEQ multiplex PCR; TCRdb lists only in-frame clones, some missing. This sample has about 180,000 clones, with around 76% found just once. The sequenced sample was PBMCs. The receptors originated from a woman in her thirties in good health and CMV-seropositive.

This CDR3 reads CASLGRETPSYQPQHF. CDR3 nucleotide sequence: TGTGCCAGTTTGGGCCGGGAGACCCCCTCTTATCAGCCCCAGCATTTT. The chain has TRBV19 and TRBJ1-5, with D uncertain. V was clipped by 8 bases and J by 5 bases, with 22 bases between them. CDR3 length: 16 residues. Germline CDR1 reads LNHDA; CDR2 reads SQIVND (reference sequence).

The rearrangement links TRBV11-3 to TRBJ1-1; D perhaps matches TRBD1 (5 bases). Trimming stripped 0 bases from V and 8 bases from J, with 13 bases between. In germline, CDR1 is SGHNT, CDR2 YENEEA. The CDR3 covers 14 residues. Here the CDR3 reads CASSLEVQGPEAFF. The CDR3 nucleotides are TGTGCCAGCAGCTTAGAAGTCCAGGGCCCCGAAGCTTTCTTT.